The clone carrying this TCR beta chain was seen only a few times. Antigen unknown. The data belong to a study of T-cell memory formation after mild COVID-19. The CDR3 sequence is 12 residues long. V was clipped by 6 bases and J by 9 bases, with 13 bases between them. Germline lookup yields CDR1 SGHKS and CDR2 YYEKEE (reference sequence). In TCRdb, the 5' RACE reads were re-called with MiXCR into one record per CDR3 protein. The sample includes about 180,000 distinct CDR3 sequences, around a sixth of them seen just once. Whole-study findings and limits: Among contracting clones, CD4+ were mainly CM/EM and CD8+ enriched in EMRA.

Input material: PBMCs or a T cell subset sorted from them (not recorded which). This TCR was sampled from a man younger than 35 who had mild COVID-19 (a few samples of this study predate the infection). Cell type and time point are not known. The chain combines TRBV5-5 with TRBJ2-1, with D perhaps TRBD2 (7 bases). The CDR3 DNA is TGTGCCAGCATGGGCGGGGGCAGTGAGCAGTTCTTC. Translation: CASMGGGSEQFF.